The T cell receptor (beta chain) under discussion was sequenced for a study of CD8 T cells in ankylosing spondylitis. Findings and caveats of the study: Significant enrichment of disease-linked clones was reportedly seen in matched ankylosing spondylitis synovial fluid. Characteristic of ankylosing spondylitis blood, it appeared, was a TCR beta motif comprising roughly 8 highly homologous variants. There were earlier reports of some motif variants in reactive arthritis synovial fluid and blood. In peripheral blood, disease-linked CD8+ clones occurred at relatively low frequencies.

The CDR3 totals 16 residues. J lost 15 bases, V lost 6 bases, and 17 bases had no gene match. Germline CDR1 SGHAT, CDR2 FQNNGV. Quantitative 5'-RACE with molecular barcodes was used to make the TCR beta libraries. A single record per CDR3 protein comes from TCRdb applying MiXCR to the 5' RACE reads. This table has some 330,000 distinct CDR3 sequences, 8% appearing once. This clonotype was detected a few times. Its specificity is unknown. The sample was blood, either unsorted or a sorted T cell fraction (not recorded which). The TCR was taken from a male donor with ankylosing spondylitis. V gene TRBV11-2 combines with J gene TRBJ2-1; 13 bases agree with TRBD2. The CDR3 loop is CASRRPGLAGERDRFF. The CDR3 DNA reads TGTGCCAGCAGACGTCCAGGACTAGCGGGAGAAAGGGACCGGTTCTTC.